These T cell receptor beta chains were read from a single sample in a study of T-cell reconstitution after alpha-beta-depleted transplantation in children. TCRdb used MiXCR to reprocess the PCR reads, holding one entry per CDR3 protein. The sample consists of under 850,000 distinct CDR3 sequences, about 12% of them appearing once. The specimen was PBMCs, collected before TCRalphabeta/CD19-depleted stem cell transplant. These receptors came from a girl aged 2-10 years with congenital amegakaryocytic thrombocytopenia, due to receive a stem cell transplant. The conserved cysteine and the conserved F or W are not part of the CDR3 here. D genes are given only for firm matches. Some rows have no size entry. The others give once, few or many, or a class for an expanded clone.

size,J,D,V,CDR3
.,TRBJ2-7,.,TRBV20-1,SARDFGTSDYEQY
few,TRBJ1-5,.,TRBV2,ASSEGGTRRSNQPQH
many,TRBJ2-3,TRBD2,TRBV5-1,ASMGLAGGTDTQY
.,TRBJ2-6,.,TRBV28,ASRNRIAGANVLT
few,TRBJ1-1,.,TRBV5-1,ASSRTRPQGGPEAF
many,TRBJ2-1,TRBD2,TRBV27,ASRRTSGWVSYNEQF
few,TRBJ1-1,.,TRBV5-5,ASNSIGEDTEAF
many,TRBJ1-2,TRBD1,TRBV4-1,ASSPRAGGLSGYT
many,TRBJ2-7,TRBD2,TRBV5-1,ASGAIAGVIDEQY
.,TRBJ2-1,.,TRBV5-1,ASSWAPSSYNEQF
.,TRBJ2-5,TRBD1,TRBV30,AFGTGRETQY
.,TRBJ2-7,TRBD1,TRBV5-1,ASSLEPGQGLYEQY
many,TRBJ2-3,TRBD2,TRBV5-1,ASSKNPKRELIDTQY
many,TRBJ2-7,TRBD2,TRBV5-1,ASSSVAGEKYEQY
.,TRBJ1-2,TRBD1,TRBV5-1,ASSPRQGASYGYT
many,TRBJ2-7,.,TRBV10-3,AITTDSDEQY
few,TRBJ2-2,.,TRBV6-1,ASGPSGGTNTGELF
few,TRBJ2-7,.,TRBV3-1,ASSSLRAPSYEQY
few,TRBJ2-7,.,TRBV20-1,SARGAWGSYEQY
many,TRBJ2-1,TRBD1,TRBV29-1,SVAKQGASYNEQF
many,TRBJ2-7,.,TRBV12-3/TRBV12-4,ASSLFRTKAGVNYEQY
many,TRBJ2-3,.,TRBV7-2,ASSFHWASTDTQY
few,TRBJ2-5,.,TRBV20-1,SAIRGGETQY
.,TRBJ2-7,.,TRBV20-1,SARVPKRTYEQY
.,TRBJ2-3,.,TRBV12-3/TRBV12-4,ASSQGPPGDTQY
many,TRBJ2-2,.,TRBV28,ASSLGGYGGELF